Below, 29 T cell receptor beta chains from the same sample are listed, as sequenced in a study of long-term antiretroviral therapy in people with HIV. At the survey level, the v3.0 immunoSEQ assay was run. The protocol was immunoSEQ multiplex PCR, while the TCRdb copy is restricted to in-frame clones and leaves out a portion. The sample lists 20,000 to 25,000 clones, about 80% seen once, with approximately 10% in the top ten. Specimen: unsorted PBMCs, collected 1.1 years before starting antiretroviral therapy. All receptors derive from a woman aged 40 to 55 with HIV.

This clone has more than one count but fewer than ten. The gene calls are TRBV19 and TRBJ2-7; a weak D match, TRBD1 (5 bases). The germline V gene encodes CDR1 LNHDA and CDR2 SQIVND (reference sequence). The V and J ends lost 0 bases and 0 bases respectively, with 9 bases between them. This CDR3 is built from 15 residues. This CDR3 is CASSIDPDSSYEQYF. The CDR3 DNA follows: TGTGCCAGTAGTATAGATCCAGACAGCTCCTACGAGCAGTACTTC.

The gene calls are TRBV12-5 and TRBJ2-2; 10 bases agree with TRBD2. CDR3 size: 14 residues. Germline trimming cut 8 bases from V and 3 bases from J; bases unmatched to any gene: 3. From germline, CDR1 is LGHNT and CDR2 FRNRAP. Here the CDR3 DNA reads TGTGCTAGTTTAGCGGGAGGACACACCGGGGAGCTGTTTTTT. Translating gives CASLAGGHTGELFF.

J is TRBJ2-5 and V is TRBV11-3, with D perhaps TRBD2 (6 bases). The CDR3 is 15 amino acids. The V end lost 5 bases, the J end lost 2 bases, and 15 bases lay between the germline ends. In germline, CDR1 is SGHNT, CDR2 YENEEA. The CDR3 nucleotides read TGTGCCAGCAGCCCCCGAGGGGACTCACAAGAGACCCAGTACTTC. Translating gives CASSPRGDSQETQYF. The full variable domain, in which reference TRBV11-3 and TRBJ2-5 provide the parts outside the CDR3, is EAGVVQSPRYKIIEKKQPVAFWCNPISGHNTLYWYLQNLGQGPELLIRYENEEAVDDSQLPKDRFSAERLKGVDSTLKIQPAELGDSAVYLCASSPRGDSQETQYFGPGTRLLVL.

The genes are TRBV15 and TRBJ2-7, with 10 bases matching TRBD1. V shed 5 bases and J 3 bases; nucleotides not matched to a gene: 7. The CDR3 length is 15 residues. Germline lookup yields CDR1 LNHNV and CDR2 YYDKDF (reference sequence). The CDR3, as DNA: TGTGCCACCAGCTCCCCGGGGACAGGGGTCTACGAGCAGTACTTC. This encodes CATSSPGTGVYEQYF.

This CDR3 reads CASSLNGDTEAFF. CDR3 sequence (DNA): TGCGCCAGCAGCTTGAATGGAGACACTGAAGCTTTCTTT. V and J are TRBV5-1 and TRBJ1-1; D remains ambiguous. The CDR3 consists of 13 residues. Trimming took off 1 base at V and 3 bases at J, with 7 bases between the two ends. CDR1 and CDR2 from the germline V gene are SGHRS and YFSETQ. The whole variable domain, remainder taken from reference TRBV5-1 and TRBJ1-1, is KAGVTQTPRYLIKTRGQQVTLSCSPISGHRSVSWYQQTPGQGLQFLFEYFSETQRNKGNFPGRFSGRQFSNSRSEMNVSTLELGDSALYLCASSLNGDTEAFFGQGTRLTVV.

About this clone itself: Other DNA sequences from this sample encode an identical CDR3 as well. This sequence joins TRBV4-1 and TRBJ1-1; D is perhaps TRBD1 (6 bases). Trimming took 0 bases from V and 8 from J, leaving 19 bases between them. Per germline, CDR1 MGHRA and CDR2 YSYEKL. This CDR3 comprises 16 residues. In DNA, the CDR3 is TGCGCCAGCAGCCAAGAAGGGGGTCCCAGGGCGGTAGAAGCTTTCTTT. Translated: CASSQEGGPRAVEAFF.

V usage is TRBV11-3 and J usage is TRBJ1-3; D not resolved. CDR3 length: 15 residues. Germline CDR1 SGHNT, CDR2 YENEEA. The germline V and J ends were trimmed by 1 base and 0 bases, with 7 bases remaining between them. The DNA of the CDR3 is TGTGCCAGCAGCTTAGTCTCCAGCTCTGGAAACACCATATATTTT. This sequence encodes CASSLVSSSGNTIYF.

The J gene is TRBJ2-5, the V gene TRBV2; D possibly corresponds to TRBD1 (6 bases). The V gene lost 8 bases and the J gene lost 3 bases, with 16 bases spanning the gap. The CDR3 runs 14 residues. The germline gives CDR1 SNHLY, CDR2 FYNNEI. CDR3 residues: CASDLGAGEETQYF. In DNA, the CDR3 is TGTGCCAGCGACCTCGGGGCAGGGGAAGAGACCCAGTACTTC.

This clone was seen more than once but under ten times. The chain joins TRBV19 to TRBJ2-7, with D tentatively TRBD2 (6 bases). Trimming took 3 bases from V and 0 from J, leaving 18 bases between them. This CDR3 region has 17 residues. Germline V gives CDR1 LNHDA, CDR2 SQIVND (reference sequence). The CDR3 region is CASSIGTDGRHSYEQYF. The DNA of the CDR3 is TGTGCCAGTAGTATTGGGACTGACGGCAGACACTCCTACGAGCAGTACTTC.

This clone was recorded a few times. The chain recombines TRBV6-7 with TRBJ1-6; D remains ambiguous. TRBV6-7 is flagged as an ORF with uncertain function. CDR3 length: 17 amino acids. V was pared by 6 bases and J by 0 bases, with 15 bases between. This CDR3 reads CASSPTYRFSYNSPLHF. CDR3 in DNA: TGTGCCAGCAGCCCCACCTACAGATTCTCCTATAATTCACCCCTCCACTTT.

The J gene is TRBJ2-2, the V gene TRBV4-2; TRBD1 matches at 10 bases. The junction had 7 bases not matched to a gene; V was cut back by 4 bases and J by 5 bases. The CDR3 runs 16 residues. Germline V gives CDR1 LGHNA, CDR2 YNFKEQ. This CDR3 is CASSPPGDRGTGELFF. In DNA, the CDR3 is TGTGCCAGCAGCCCACCGGGGGACAGGGGAACCGGGGAGCTGTTTTTT.

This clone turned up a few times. The CDR3 region has the DNA TGTGCCAGCAGTGACGGACCAGGGACTTTACTTTCATACAATGAGCAGTTCTTC. This encodes CASSDGPGTLLSYNEQFF. This chain joins TRBV25-1 and TRBJ2-1; D might be TRBD2 (6 bases). Germline V gene lookup returns CDR1 MGHDK and CDR2 SYGVNS. The germline V and J ends were trimmed by 3 bases and 4 bases, with 22 bases remaining between them. The CDR3 runs 18 residues. The full variable domain, in which reference TRBV25-1 and TRBJ2-1 provide the parts outside the CDR3, is EADIYQTPRYLVIGTGKKITLECSQTMGHDKMYWYQQDPGMELHLIHYSYGVNSTEKGDLSSESTVSRIRTEHFPLTLESARPSHTSQYLCASSDGPGTLLSYNEQFFGPGTRLTVL.

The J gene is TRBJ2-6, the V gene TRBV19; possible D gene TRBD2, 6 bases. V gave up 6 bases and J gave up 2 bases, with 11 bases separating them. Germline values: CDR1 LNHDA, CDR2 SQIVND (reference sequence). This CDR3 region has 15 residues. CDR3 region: CASRASVAGANVLTF. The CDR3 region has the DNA TGTGCCAGTAGAGCTAGCGTGGCTGGGGCCAACGTCCTGACTTTC.

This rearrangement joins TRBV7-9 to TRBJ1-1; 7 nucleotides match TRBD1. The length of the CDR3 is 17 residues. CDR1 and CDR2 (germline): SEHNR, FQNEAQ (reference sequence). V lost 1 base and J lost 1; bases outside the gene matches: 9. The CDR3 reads CASSLDKWGQTNTEAFF. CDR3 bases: TGTGCCAGCAGCTTAGACAAATGGGGACAGACGAACACTGAAGCTTTCTTT. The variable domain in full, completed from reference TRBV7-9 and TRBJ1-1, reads DTGVSQNPRHKITKRGQNVTFRCDPISEHNRLYWYRQTLGQGPEFLTYFQNEAQLEKSRLLSDRFSAERPKGSFSTLEIQRTEQGDSAMYLCASSLDKWGQTNTEAFFGQGTRLTVV.

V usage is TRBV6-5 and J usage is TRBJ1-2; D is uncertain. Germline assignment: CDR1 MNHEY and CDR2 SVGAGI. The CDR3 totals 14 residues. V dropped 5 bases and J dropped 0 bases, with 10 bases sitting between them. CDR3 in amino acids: CASSPTATNYGYTF. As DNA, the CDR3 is TGTGCCAGCAGTCCGACCGCCACTAACTATGGCTACACCTTC.

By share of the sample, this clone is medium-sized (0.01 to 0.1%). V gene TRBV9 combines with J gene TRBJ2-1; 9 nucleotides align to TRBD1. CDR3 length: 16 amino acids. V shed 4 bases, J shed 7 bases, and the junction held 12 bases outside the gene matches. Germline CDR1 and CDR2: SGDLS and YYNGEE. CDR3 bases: TGTGCCAGCAGCCTTCAGTCCGGGACAGGGAAGAATGAGCAGTTCTTC. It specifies CASSLQSGTGKNEQFF.

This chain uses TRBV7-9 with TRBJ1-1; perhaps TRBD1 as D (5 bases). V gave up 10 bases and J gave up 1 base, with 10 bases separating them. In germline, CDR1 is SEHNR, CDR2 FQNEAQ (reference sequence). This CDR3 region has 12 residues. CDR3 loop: CATPTENTEAFF. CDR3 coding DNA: TGTGCCACCCCGACAGAGAACACTGAAGCTTTCTTT.

CDR3 amino acids: CASSLGPGQPQHF. CDR3 coding DNA: TGTGCCAGCAGCTTAGGTCCGGGTCAGCCCCAGCATTTT. V and J are TRBV7-2 and TRBJ1-5, with no clear D. The CDR3 contains 13 residues. V dropped 1 base and J dropped 6 bases, with 7 bases sitting between them. CDR1 is SGHTA and CDR2 is FQGNSA in the germline V gene.

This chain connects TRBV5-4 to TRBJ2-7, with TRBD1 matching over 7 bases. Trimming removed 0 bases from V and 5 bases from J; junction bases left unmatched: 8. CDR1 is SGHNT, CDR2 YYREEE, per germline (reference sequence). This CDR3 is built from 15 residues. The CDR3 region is CASSLEGKGAHEQYF. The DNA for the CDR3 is TGTGCCAGCAGCTTGGAAGGAAAGGGGGCCCACGAGCAGTACTTC.

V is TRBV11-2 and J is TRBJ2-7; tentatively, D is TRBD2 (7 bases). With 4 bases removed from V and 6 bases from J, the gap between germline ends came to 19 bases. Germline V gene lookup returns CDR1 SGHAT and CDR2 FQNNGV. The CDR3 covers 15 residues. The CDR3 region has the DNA TGTGCCAGCAGCTCCTCGGGGGGCCGGTCAGTCGAGCAGTACTTC. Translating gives CASSSSGGRSVEQYF.

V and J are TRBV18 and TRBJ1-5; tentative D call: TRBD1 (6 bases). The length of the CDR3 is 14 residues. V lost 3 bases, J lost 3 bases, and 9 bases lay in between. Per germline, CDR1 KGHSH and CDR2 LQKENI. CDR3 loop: CASSPGQHNQPQHF. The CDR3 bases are TGTGCCAGCTCACCTGGACAGCACAATCAGCCCCAGCATTTT.

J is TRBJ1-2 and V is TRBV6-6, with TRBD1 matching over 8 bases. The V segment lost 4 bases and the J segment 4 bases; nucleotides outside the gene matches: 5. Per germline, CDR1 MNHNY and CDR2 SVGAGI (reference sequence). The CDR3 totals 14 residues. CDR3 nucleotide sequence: TGTGCCAGCAGTTCCGGGACAGGTGGCTATGGCTACACCTTC. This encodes CASSSGTGGYGYTF.

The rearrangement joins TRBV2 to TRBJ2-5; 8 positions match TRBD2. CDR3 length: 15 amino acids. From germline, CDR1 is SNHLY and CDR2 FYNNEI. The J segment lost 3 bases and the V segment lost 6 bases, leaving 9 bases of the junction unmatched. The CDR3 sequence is CASRRDPGGEETQYF. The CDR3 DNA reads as TGTGCCAGCAGGAGGGACCCCGGGGGGGAAGAGACCCAGTACTTC.

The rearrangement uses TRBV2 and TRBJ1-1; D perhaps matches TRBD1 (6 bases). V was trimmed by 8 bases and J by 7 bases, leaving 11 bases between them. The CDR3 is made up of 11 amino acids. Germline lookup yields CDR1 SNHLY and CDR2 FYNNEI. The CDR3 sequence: CASRGQIEAFF. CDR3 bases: TGTGCCAGCCGGGGACAAATTGAAGCTTTCTTT. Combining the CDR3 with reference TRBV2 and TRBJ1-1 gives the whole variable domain EPEVTQTPSHQVTQMGQEVILRCVPISNHLYFYWYRQILGQKVEFLVSFYNNEISEKSEIFDDQFSVERPDGSNFTLKIRSTKLEDSAMYFCASRGQIEAFFGQGTRLTVV.

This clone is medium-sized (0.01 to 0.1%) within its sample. The CDR3 bases are TGTGCCAGCAGCGGGCGGACAGCTATCTATAATTCACCCCTCCACTTT. This gives the protein CASSGRTAIYNSPLHF. The rearrangement links TRBV5-8 to TRBJ1-6; a weak D match, TRBD1 (6 bases). CDR1 is SGHTS and CDR2 is YDEGEE in the germline V gene. CDR3 size: 16 residues. Between the trimmed V and J ends, which lost 4 bases and 3 bases, there was a span of 14 bases.

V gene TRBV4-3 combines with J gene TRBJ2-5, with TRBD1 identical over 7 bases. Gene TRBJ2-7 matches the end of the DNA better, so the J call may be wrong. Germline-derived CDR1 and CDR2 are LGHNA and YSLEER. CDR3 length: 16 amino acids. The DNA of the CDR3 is TGCGCCAGCAGCCAAGTCCCGACAGGGAGCCCATACGAGCAGTACTTC. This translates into CASSQVPTGSPYEQYF.

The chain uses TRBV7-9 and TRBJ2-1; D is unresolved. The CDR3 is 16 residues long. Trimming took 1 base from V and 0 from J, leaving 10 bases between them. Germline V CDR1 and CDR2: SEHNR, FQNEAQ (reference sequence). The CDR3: CASSLVGRSSYNEQFF. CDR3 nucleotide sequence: TGTGCCAGCAGCTTAGTAGGGCGTAGCTCCTACAATGAGCAGTTCTTC.

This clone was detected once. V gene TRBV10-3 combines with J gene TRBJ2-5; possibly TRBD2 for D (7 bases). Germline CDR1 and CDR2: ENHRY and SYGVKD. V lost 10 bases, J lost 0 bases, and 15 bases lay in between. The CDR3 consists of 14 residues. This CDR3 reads CATRGGRDQETQYF. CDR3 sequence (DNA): TGTGCCACGAGGGGGGGGAGGGACCAAGAGACCCAGTACTTC.

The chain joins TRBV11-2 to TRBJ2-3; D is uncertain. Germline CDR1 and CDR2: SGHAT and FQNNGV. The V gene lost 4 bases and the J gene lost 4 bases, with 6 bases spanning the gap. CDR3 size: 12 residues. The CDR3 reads CASSSISDTQYF. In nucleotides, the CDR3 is TGTGCCAGCAGCTCTATCTCAGATACGCAGTATTTT.